This TCR beta chain derives from a study of identical twins. Via MiXCR, TCRdb re-called the 5' RACE reads, giving one row per CDR3 protein. This table holds just over 450,000 distinct CDR3 sequences, approximately 15% found once. The table lists this clonotype with many counts. These data also featured in a second study, about yellow fever vaccine responses in identical twins.

The clonotype originates from a woman aged 18-29 years in good health. Sequencing input: CD4+ T cells sorted from blood.

CDR3: CASSLPRRASGSGIDTGELFF. Here the CDR3 DNA reads TGTGCCAGCAGCCTACCCCGGAGGGCTAGCGGGAGTGGTATTGACACCGGGGAGCTGTTTTTT. The chain carries TRBV11-2 and TRBJ2-2; 10 bases map to TRBD2. Germline trimming cut 5 bases from V and 3 bases from J; bases unmatched to any gene: 21. The CDR3 totals 21 residues. Germline CDR1 reads SGHAT; CDR2 reads FQNNGV.